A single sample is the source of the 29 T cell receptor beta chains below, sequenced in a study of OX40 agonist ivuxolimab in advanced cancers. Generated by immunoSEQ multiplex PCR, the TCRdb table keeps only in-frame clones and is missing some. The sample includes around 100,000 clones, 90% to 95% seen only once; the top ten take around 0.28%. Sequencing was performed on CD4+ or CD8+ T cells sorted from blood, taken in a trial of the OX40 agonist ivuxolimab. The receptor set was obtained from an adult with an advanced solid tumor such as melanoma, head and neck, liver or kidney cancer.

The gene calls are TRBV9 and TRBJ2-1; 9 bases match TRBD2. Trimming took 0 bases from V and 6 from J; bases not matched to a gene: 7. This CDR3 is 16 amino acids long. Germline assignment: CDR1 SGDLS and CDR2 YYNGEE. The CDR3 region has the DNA TGTGCCAGCAGCGTAGGACGCGGGAGGGCCGCCAATGAGCAGTTCTTC. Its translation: CASSVGRGRAANEQFF.

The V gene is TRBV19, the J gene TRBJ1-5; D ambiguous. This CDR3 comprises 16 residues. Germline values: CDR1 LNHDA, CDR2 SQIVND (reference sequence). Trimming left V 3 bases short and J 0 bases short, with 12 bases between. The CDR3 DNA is TGTGCCAGTAGTATCTCCGGGAGATATAGCAATCAGCCCCAGCATTTT. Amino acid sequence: CASSISGRYSNQPQHF.

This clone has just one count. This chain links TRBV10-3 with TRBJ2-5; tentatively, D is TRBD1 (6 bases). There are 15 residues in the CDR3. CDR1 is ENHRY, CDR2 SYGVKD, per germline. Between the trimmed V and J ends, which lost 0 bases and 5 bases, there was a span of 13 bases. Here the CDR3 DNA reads TGTGCCATCAGTGAGTCGACAGGCGGGTCGGAGACCCAGTACTTC. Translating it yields CAISESTGGSETQYF.

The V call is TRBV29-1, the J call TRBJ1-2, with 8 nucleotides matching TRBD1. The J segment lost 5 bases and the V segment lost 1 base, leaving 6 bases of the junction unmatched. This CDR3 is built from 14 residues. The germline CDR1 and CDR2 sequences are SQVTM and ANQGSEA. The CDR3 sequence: CSVEAPGGGYGYTF. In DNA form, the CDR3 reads TGCAGCGTTGAAGCCCCAGGGGGCGGTTATGGCTACACCTTC.

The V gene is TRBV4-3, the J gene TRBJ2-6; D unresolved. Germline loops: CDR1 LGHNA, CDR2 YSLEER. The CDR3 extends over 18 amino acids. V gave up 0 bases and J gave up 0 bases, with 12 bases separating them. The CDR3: CASSQEFQIHSGANVLTF. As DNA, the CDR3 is TGCGCCAGCAGCCAAGAATTTCAGATCCACTCTGGGGCCAACGTCCTGACTTTC.

CDR3 amino acids: CASSLDWGTRNEQFF. The CDR3, as DNA: TGTGCCAGCAGCTTAGATTGGGGTACAAGGAATGAGCAGTTCTTC. The chain has TRBV7-2 and TRBJ2-1, with no clear D. The CDR3 consists of 15 residues. Trimming took 1 base from V and 7 from J, leaving 14 bases between them. Germline CDR1 is SGHTA and CDR2 is FQGNSA.

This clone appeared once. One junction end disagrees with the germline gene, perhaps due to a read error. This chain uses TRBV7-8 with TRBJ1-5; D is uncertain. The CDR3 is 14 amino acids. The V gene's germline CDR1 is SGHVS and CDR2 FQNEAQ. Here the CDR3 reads CAGSPVGWNQPQHF. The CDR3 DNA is TGTGCCGGCAGCCCGGTAGGGTGGAATCAGCCCCAGCATTTT.

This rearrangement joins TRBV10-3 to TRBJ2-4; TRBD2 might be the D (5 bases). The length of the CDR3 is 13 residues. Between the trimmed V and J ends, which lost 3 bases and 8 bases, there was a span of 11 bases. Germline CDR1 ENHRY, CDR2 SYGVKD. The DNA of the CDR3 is TGTGCCATCAGTGATGTCGGGGTAGACATTCAGTACTTC. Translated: CAISDVGVDIQYF.

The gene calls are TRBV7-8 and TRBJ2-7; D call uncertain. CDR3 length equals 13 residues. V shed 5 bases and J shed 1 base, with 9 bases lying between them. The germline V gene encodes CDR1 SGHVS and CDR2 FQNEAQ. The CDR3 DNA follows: TGTGCCAGCAGCGTTCGCGGATCCTACGAGCAGTACGTC. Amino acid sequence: CASSVRGSYEQYV.

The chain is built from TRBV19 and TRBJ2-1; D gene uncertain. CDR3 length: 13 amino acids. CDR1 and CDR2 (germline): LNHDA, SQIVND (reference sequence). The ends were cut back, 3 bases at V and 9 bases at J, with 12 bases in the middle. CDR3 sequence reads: CASSMLTGSEQFF. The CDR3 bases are TGTGCCAGTAGTATGCTTACCGGGTCTGAGCAGTTCTTC.

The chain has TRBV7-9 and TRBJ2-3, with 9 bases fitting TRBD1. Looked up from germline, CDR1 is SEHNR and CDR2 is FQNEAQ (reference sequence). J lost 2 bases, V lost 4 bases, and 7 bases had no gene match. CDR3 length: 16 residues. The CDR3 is CASSSRDREYTDTQYF. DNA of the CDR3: TGTGCCAGCAGCTCGCGGGACAGGGAATACACAGATACGCAGTATTTT.

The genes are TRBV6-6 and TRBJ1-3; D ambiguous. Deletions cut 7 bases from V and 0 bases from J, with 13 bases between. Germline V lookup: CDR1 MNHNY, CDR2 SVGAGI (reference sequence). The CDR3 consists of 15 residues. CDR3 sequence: CASTETLTSGNTIYF. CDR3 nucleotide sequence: TGTGCCAGCACCGAGACTCTAACCTCTGGAAACACCATATATTTT.

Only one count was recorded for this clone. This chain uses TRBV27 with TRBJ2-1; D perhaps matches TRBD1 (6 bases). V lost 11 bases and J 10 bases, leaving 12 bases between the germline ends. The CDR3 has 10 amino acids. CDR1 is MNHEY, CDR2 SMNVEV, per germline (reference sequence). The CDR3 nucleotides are TGTGCCCGAGGGGGTGAGGAGCAGTTCTTC. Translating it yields CARGGEEQFF.

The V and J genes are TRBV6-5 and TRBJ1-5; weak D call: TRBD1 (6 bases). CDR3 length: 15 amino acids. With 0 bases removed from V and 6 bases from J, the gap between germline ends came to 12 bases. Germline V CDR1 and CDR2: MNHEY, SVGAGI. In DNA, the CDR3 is TGTGCCAGCAGTTACTCGCGGGGGGCGGGTCAGCCCCAGCATTTT. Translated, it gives CASSYSRGAGQPQHF.

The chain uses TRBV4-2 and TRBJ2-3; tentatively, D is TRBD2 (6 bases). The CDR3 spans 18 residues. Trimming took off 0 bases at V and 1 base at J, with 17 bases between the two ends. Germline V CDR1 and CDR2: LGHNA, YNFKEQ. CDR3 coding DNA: TGTGCCAGCAGCCAAGATAGAGGAGGGAGCGTCGGCACAGATACGCAGTATTTT. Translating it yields CASSQDRGGSVGTDTQYF.

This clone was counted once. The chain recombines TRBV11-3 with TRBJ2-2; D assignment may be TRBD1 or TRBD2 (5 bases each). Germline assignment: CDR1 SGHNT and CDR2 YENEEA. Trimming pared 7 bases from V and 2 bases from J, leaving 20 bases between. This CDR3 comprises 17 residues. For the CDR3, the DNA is TGTGCCAGCACCTCGGGCCGGGGCGCAGATAACACCGGGGAGCTGTTTTTT. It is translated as CASTSGRGADNTGELFF.

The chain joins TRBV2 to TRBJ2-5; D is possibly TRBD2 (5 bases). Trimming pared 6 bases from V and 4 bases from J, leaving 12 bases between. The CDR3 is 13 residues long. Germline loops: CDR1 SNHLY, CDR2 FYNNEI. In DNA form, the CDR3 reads TGTGCCAGCAGCGACCTAGCCAGAGAGACCCAGTACTTC. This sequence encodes CASSDLARETQYF.

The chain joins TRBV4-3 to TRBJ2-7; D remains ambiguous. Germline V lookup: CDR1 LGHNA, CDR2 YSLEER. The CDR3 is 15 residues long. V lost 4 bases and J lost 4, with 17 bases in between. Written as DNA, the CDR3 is TGCGCCAGCAGCCCCGAATTAGGTTTTCGTTACGAGCAGTACTTC. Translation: CASSPELGFRYEQYF.

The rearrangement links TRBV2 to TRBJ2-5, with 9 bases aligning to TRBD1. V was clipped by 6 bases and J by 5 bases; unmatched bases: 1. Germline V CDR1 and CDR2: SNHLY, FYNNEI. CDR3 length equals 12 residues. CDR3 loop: CASSDRGETQYF. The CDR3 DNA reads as TGTGCCAGCAGCGACAGGGGGGAGACCCAGTACTTC.

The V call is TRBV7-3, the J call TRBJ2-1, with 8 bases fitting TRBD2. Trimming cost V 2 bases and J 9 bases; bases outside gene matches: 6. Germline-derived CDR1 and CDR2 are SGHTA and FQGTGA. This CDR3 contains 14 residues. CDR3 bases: TGTGCCAGCAGCTTAGCGGGGGGTGAGCGTGAGCAGTTCTTC. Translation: CASSLAGGEREQFF. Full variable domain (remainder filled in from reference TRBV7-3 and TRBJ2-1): GAGVSQTPSNKVTEKGKYVELRCDPISGHTALYWYRQSLGQGPEFLIYFQGTGAADDSGLPNDRFFAVRPEGSVSTLKIQRTERGDSAVYLCASSLAGGEREQFFGPGTRLTVL.

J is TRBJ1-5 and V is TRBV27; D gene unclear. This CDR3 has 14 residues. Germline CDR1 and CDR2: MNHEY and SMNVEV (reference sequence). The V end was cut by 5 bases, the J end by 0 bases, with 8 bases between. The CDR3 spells CASSPQNSNQPQHF. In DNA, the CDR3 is TGTGCCAGCAGTCCACAGAATAGCAATCAGCCCCAGCATTTT.

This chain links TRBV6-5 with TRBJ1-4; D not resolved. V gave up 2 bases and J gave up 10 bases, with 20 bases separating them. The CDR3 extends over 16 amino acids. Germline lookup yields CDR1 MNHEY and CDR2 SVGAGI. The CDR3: CASSYGGLGVGVKLFF. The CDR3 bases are TGTGCCAGCAGTTACGGAGGTCTTGGGGTCGGAGTAAAACTGTTTTTT.

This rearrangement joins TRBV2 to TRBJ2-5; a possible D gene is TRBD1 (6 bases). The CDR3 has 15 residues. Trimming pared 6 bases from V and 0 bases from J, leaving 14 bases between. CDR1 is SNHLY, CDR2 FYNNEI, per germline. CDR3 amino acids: CASRNQGTNQETQYF. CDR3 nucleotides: TGTGCCAGCAGGAACCAAGGGACAAACCAAGAGACCCAGTACTTC.

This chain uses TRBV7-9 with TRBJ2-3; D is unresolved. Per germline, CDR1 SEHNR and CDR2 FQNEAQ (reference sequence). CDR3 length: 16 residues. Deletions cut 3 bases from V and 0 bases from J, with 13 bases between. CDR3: CASSLGQTLSTDTQYF. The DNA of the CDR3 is TGTGCCAGCAGCTTGGGCCAGACCCTAAGCACAGATACGCAGTATTTT.

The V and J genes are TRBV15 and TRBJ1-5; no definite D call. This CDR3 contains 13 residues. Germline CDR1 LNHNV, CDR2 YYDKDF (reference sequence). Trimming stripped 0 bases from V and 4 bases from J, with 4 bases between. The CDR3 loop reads CATSREVNQPQHF. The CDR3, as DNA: TGTGCCACCAGCAGAGAAGTTAATCAGCCCCAGCATTTT.

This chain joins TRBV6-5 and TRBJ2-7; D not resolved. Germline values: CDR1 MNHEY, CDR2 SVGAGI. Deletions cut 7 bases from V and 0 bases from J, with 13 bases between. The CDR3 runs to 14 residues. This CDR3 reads CASTGYLNSYEQYF. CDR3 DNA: TGTGCCAGCACAGGCTATTTGAACTCCTACGAGCAGTACTTC.

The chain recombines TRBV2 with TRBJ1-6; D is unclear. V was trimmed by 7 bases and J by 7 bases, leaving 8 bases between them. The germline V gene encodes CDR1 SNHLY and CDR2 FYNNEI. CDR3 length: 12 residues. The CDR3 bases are TGTGCCAGCAATATAAAGAATTCACCCCTCCACTTT. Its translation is CASNIKNSPLHF.

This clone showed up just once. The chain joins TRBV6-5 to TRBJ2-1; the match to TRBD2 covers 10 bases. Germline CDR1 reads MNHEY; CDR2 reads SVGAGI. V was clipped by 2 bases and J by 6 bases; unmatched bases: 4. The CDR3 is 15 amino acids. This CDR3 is CASSYLAGDVNEQFF. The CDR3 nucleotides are TGTGCCAGCAGTTACCTAGCGGGAGACGTCAATGAGCAGTTCTTC.

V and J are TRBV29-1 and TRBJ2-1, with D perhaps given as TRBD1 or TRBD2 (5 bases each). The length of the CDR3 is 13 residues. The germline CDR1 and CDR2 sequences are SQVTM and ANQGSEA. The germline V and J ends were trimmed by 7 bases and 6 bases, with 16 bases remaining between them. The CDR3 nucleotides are TGCAGCGCTGGGACGTCCCCCCCCAATGAGCAGTTCTTC. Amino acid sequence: CSAGTSPPNEQFF.